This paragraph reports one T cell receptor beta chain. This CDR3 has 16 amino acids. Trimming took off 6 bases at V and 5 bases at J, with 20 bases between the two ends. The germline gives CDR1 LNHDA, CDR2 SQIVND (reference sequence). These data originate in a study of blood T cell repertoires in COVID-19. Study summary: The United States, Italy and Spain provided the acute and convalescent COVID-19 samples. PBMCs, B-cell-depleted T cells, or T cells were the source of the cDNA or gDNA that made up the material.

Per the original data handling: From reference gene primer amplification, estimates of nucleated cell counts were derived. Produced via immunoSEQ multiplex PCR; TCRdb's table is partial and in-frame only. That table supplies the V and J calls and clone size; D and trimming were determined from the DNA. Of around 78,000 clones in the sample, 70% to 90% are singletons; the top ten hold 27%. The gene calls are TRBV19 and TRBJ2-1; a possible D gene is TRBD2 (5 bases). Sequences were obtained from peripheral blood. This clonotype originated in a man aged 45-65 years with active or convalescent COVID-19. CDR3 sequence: CASRVGLERGNNEQFF. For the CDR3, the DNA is TGTGCCAGTAGAGTAGGGCTCGAGCGAGGGAACAATGAGCAGTTCTTC. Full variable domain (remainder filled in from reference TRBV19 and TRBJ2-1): DGGITQSPKYLFRKEGQNVTLSCEQNLNHDAMYWYRQDPGQGLRLIYYSQIVNDFQKGDIAEGYSVSREKKESFPLTVTSAQKNPTAFYLCASRVGLERGNNEQFFGPGTRLTVL.